This TCR beta chain came from a study of shared clonotypes between healthy human individuals. Generated by immunoSEQ multiplex PCR, the TCRdb table keeps only in-frame clones and is missing some. This table has fewer than 1.6 million clones, around 98.5% appearing once. The CDR3 is 15 amino acids. V was pared by 0 bases and J by 2 bases, with 9 bases between. Germline CDR1 and CDR2: SGHNT and YYREEE (reference sequence). The V call is TRBV5-4, the J call TRBJ1-3, with no clear D. The TCR was taken from a man in his thirties or forties in good health. Sequencing was carried out using naive CD4+ T cells sorted from blood. The sample's subset: CD45RA+ positively selected. The CDR3 protein is CASSLEQKTGNTIYF. CDR3 in DNA: TGTGCCAGCAGCTTGGAACAGAAAACTGGAAACACCATATATTTT.